This paragraph covers one TCR beta chain sequence. Its target is not known. The same CDR3 can be traced to other DNA sequences in this sample. V gave up 4 bases and J gave up 0 bases, with 11 bases separating them. This CDR3 has 15 residues. Per the germline V gene, CDR1 is SGHRS and CDR2 is YFSETQ. At the deep level, the assay was run. The data were produced by immunoSEQ multiplex PCR, yet TCRdb's version contains in-frame clones alone and is incomplete. This sample has 2 million to 2.5 million clones, with 95% found just once. These data belong to a study of shared clonotypes between healthy human individuals. General study findings and limits: Among a handful of donors, about 5% of naive CD4 clonotypes were found in common.

Participating donors were healthy, HIV-negative adults free of recent acute infections or vaccinations. It was into CD45RA+ naive and CD45RA-negative memory subsets that the CD4+ cells were split. This sequence was found in a man younger than 35 in good health. The gene calls are TRBV5-1 and TRBJ1-3, with D perhaps TRBD1 (6 bases). Sequenced: naive CD4+ T cells sorted from blood. Sample subset: CD45RA+ positively selected. The CDR3 reads CASSLGQISGNTIYF. The DNA for the CDR3 is TGCGCCAGCAGCCTAGGACAGATCTCTGGAAACACCATATATTTT.